This entry describes one TCR beta chain. Trimming removed 2 bases at V and 0 bases at J, with 17 bases between. This CDR3 has 18 residues. Looked up from germline, CDR1 is LNHDA and CDR2 is SQIVND (reference sequence). Sequencing was at deep level. Original processing notes: Filtering differed because ImmunoSEQ produced junction-only sequences that carried no quality scores. Assay: immunoSEQ multiplex PCR; the TCRdb copy retains only in-frame clones and omits some. From that table come the V and J calls and clone size; the DNA was used to work out D and trimming. The data contain 2.5 million or so clones, approximately 92% of them singletons. Recent vaccinations or acute infections were absent in the healthy HIV-negative adult donors. All donors were Caucasian adults living in Nashville, Tennessee. This sample is part of a study of shared clonotypes between healthy human individuals.

This sequence was found in a man younger than 35 in good health. Sequencing input: naive CD4+ T cells sorted from blood. As for subset: CD45RA+ positively selected. This chain links TRBV19 with TRBJ1-5, with D possibly being TRBD1 (6 bases). The CDR3 loop is CASSITGSRTYSNQPQHF. Written as DNA, the CDR3 is TGTGCCAGTAGTATAACAGGGAGCCGCACCTATAGCAATCAGCCCCAGCATTTT. The whole variable domain, filled in from reference TRBV19 and TRBJ1-5, reads DGGITQSPKYLFRKEGQNVTLSCEQNLNHDAMYWYRQDPGQGLRLIYYSQIVNDFQKGDIAEGYSVSREKKESFPLTVTSAQKNPTAFYLCASSITGSRTYSNQPQHFGDGTRLSIL.